These 15 T cell receptor beta chains were all obtained from the same sample, sequenced in a study of monozygotic twins with inflammatory bowel disease. TCRdb reanalyzed the 5' RACE reads, giving one entry per CDR3 protein sequence and no DNA. Its table records approximately 340,000 distinct CDR3 sequences. The sample consisted of blood. These receptors all stem from a human donor with ulcerative colitis or Crohn's disease, or a healthy co-twin of an affected twin (not recorded which).

This chain uses TRBV20-1 with TRBJ2-5; TCRdb gives TRBD2 as the D gene, but with no DNA this cannot be confirmed. Germline CDR1 is DFQATT and CDR2 is SNEGSKA (reference sequence). The length of the CDR3 is 12 residues. CDR3 sequence: CSVNGGQETQYF.

The chain uses TRBV5-1 and TRBJ2-1; TCRdb lists TRBD2, though no DNA is available to test this call. This CDR3 region has 16 residues. The germline CDR1 and CDR2 sequences are SGHRS and YFSETQ. CDR3 protein: CASSSGPSTSYNEQFF. The variable domain in full, completed from reference TRBV5-1 and TRBJ2-1, reads KAGVTQTPRYLIKTRGQQVTLSCSPISGHRSVSWYQQTPGQGLQFLFEYFSETQRNKGNFPGRFSGRQFSNSRSEMNVSTLELGDSALYLCASSSGPSTSYNEQFFGPGTRLTVL.

The V call is TRBV2, the J call TRBJ1-5; there is no DNA to check the TCRdb D call of TRBD1. The germline V gene encodes CDR1 SNHLY and CDR2 FYNNEI. The CDR3 is made up of 16 amino acids. The CDR3 region is CASSGVGGFGNQPQHF.

This chain connects TRBV20-1 to TRBJ1-5. The germline CDR1 and CDR2 sequences are DFQATT and SNEGSKA (reference sequence). CDR3 length: 14 amino acids. CDR3 sequence: CSASGTDRDQPQHF.

The chain couples TRBV20-1 to TRBJ1-1; TCRdb designates TRBD1, a call that cannot be tested without DNA. The CDR3 runs to 14 residues. The germline V gene has CDR1 DFQATT and CDR2 SNEGSKA (reference sequence). The CDR3 is CSARVGGLFTEAFF.

V gene TRBV12-3 or TRBV12-4 combines with J gene TRBJ2-1; lacking DNA, the TRBD2 call made by TCRdb goes unchecked. CDR3 length equals 16 residues. The CDR3 region is CASSSEREWGYNEQFF.

The chain recombines TRBV7-7 with TRBJ2-2; the TRBD1 assignment by TCRdb is unverifiable without DNA. The CDR3 runs to 14 residues. Per the germline V gene, CDR1 is SSHAT and CDR2 is FNYEAQ (reference sequence). CDR3 in amino acids: CASSPGETTGELFF.

The chain employs TRBV25-1 and TRBJ1-6; with no DNA, the TCRdb D assignment of TRBD1 cannot be verified. The CDR3 sequence is 16 residues long. CDR1 is MGHDK and CDR2 is SYGVNS in the germline V gene. The CDR3 region is CASSQSTAPPRSPLHF.

V usage is TRBV6-5 and J usage is TRBJ2-1; TCRdb gives TRBD2 as the D gene, but with no DNA this cannot be confirmed. The CDR3 sequence is 14 residues long. In germline, CDR1 is MNHEY, CDR2 SVGAGI. CDR3 amino acids: CASSWSGRYNEQFF.

V gene TRBV5-1 combines with J gene TRBJ2-3; TCRdb selects TRBD2, and the lack of DNA leaves this call unchecked. The CDR3 is 15 amino acids. Germline loops: CDR1 SGHRS, CDR2 YFSETQ. The CDR3 region is CASSFTGTFTDTQYF.

This chain links TRBV5-6 with TRBJ2-4; no DNA is available, so the TRBD1 call from TCRdb remains unchecked. Germline CDR1 is SGHDT and CDR2 is YYEEEE. This CDR3 comprises 14 residues. The CDR3 protein is CASSPGVQGDIQYF.

The chain joins TRBV9 to TRBJ1-1; checking the TCRdb D call of TRBD1 is not possible without DNA. The CDR3 runs 16 residues. Germline CDR1 reads SGDLS; CDR2 reads YYNGEE. CDR3 protein: CASSVSGTALNTEAFF.

The chain employs TRBV2 and TRBJ2-2; TCRdb's D call, TRBD1, is unchecked because there is no DNA. This CDR3 is built from 14 residues. Germline V CDR1 and CDR2: SNHLY, FYNNEI. The CDR3 region is CASSAGPGTGELFF.

The chain combines TRBV5-1 with TRBJ1-1. The CDR3 runs to 13 residues. Looked up from germline, CDR1 is SGHRS and CDR2 is YFSETQ. CDR3 region: CASSQQVDTEAFF.

The V and J genes are TRBV3-1 and TRBJ2-1; without DNA, the TCRdb call of TRBD2 cannot be checked. Germline V gives CDR1 LGHDT, CDR2 YNNKEL (reference sequence). This CDR3 region has 15 residues. CDR3 region: CASSPGLAPYNEQFF.